The 21 T cell receptor beta chains below were found in one sample sequenced in a study of metastatic and nonmetastatic thyroid tumors. The entire patient cohort was treatment-naive prior to thyroid surgery. Using MiXCR, TCRdb re-called clones from the PCR reads. Of roughly 20,000 clones listed, under 25% were seen once; the top ten hold about 10%. The sequenced sample consisted of tumor tissue. The origin of the receptors is a male donor with papillary thyroid cancer or a benign thyroid nodule (not recorded which). Some clones in this sample may be carry-over from other donors' samples.

In this sample, this clone turned up a few times. A read error may explain this, as a much larger clone is one base away. The gene calls are TRBV3-1 and TRBJ2-5; TRBD1 matches at 8 bases. The trim removed 4 bases at V and 5 bases at J, leaving 3 bases unmatched. Germline-derived CDR1 and CDR2 are LGHDT and YNNKEL (reference sequence). The CDR3 extends over 13 amino acids. In DNA, the CDR3 is TGTGCCAGCAGCCTGACAGGGGCGGAGACCCAGTACTTC. Translating it yields CASSLTGAETQYF.

This sequence joins TRBV3-1 and TRBJ2-5; D perhaps matches TRBD1 (5 bases). Germline V gene lookup returns CDR1 LGHDT and CDR2 YNNKEL (reference sequence). The germline V and J ends were trimmed by 0 bases and 1 base, with 15 bases remaining between them. The CDR3 covers 17 residues. The CDR3 region has the DNA TGTGCCAGCAGCCAAGATCCGGCAGGGATACCCCAAGAGACCCAGTACTTC. Translation: CASSQDPAGIPQETQYF.

This clone came up a few times. This may be a read error, as it is one base from a much larger clone. In the same sample, other DNA sequences code for this CDR3. The rearrangement uses TRBV24-1 and TRBJ1-4, with a weak D call TRBD1 (6 bases). Germline CDR1 and CDR2: KGHDR and SFDVKD. The CDR3 is 16 residues long. DNA for the CDR3: TGTGCCACCAGTGATTCGCGACAGGCAACTAATGAAAAGCTGTTTTTT. Its protein is CATSDSRQATNEKLFF.

This clone was seen at least ten times. The gene calls are TRBV4-1 and TRBJ1-2; D remains ambiguous. CDR3 length equals 14 residues. CDR1 MGHRA and CDR2 YSYEKL come from the germline V gene. V gave up 0 bases and J gave up 2 bases, with 7 bases separating them. CDR3 loop: CASSQDLGNYGYTF. In DNA, the CDR3 is TGCGCCAGCAGCCAAGACCTGGGGAACTATGGCTACACCTTC.

This clone was found many times. The chain recombines TRBV27 with TRBJ2-5; 7 bases agree with TRBD2. V shed 3 bases and J 0 bases; nucleotides not matched to a gene: 13. The CDR3 is 18 amino acids. Germline loops: CDR1 MNHEY, CDR2 SMNVEV (reference sequence). The DNA for the CDR3 is TGTGCCAGCAGTTTTGAGGCGCCTAGCGGCGGATACCAAGAGACCCAGTACTTC. This translates into CASSFEAPSGGYQETQYF.

This clone showed up many times. The rearrangement uses TRBV14 and TRBJ1-5; possibly TRBD1 for D (6 bases). CDR1 and CDR2 (germline): SGHDN, FVKESK. The V end lost 5 bases, the J end lost 7 bases, and 18 bases lay between the germline ends. This CDR3 is 15 amino acids long. The CDR3, as DNA: TGTGCCAGCAGCGCCGGGGGGCATTCCGGGCAGCCCCAGCATTTT. This sequence encodes CASSAGGHSGQPQHF.

This sequence joins TRBV6-1 and TRBJ1-6; D is undetermined. The CDR3 contains 13 residues. CDR1 MNHNS and CDR2 SASEGT come from the germline V gene. V shed 2 bases and J shed 7 bases, with 6 bases lying between them. CDR3 bases: TGTGCCAGCAGTGAAACCGGCAATTCACCCCTCCACTTT. It specifies CASSETGNSPLHF.

This clone was recorded many times. This chain links TRBV28 with TRBJ2-5; D is uncertain. The CDR3 length is 11 residues. V shed 3 bases and J shed 4 bases, with 3 bases lying between them. Germline V gene data show CDR1 as MDHEN and CDR2 as SYDVKM. The CDR3 DNA follows: TGTGCCAGCAGTTTTCGAGAGACCCAGTACTTC. This translates into CASSFRETQYF.

This clone was observed a handful of times. The J gene is TRBJ2-1, the V gene TRBV10-1; TRBD2 matches at 7 bases. Germline loops: CDR1 WNHNN, CDR2 SYGVQD (reference sequence). The J segment lost 8 bases and the V segment lost 6 bases, leaving 13 bases of the junction unmatched. CDR3 size: 15 residues. CDR3: CASRRGSPGRDEQFF. In DNA form, the CDR3 reads TGCGCCAGCAGACGCGGGAGCCCCGGTAGGGATGAGCAGTTCTTC.

The chain uses TRBV11-1 and TRBJ2-2; a possible D gene is TRBD2 (6 bases). The CDR3 has 16 residues. V gave up 7 bases and J gave up 9 bases, with 24 bases separating them. Germline CDR1 SGHAT, CDR2 FQDESV (reference sequence). The CDR3 sequence: CASNPGTGGTIWELFF. DNA for the CDR3: TGTGCCAGCAACCCTGGGACTGGGGGTACGATCTGGGAGCTGTTTTTT.

This clone has just one count. CDR3 residues: CASGRDSAFGELFF. CDR3 bases: TGTGCCAGCGGACGGGACAGTGCTTTCGGGGAGCTGTTTTTT. The chain employs TRBV6-4 and TRBJ2-2; TRBD1 agrees at 7 bases. J gave up 7 bases and V 8 bases, and 10 bases lay outside the gene matches. CDR3 size: 14 residues. Germline V CDR1 and CDR2: MRHNA, SNTAGT.

To note about this clone: One end of the junction varies from germline; a read error may be responsible. V and J are TRBV2 and TRBJ2-7, with D possibly matching TRBD2 (6 bases). CDR1 is SNHLY and CDR2 is FYNNEI in the germline V gene. The CDR3 is 13 residues long. Written as DNA, the CDR3 is TGTGCCAGCAGGTGGACTACACTGGGGGAGCAGCACTTC. It translates to CASRWTTLGEQHF. Drawing the rest from reference TRBV2 and TRBJ2-7, the complete variable domain is EPEVTQTPSHQVTQMGQEVILRCVPISNHLYFYWYRQILGQKVEFLVSFYNNEISEKSEIFDDQFSVERPDGSNFTLKIRSTKLEDSAMYFCASRWTTLGEQHFGPGTRLTVT.

The sample holds many counts of this clone. The V call is TRBV28, the J call TRBJ2-2, with D perhaps TRBD2 (6 bases). The germline gives CDR1 MDHEN, CDR2 SYDVKM. V gave up 2 bases and J gave up 7 bases, with 11 bases separating them. This CDR3 is 14 amino acids long. The CDR3 sequence: CASSLGEAVGELFF. DNA of the CDR3: TGTGCCAGCAGTTTAGGGGAGGCGGTCGGGGAGCTGTTTTTT.

Many counts were recorded for this clone. This chain links TRBV12-5 with TRBJ2-2; a weak D match, TRBD1 (9 bases). CDR3 length: 19 residues. CDR1 is LGHNT and CDR2 is FRNRAP in the germline V gene. Trimming removed 2 bases from V and 1 base from J, with 20 bases in between. The DNA for the CDR3 is TGTGCTAGTGGTTTGACCCACCGGGGGGGACAGGGGAACACCGGGGAGCTGTTTTTT. Protein sequence: CASGLTHRGGQGNTGELFF.

In its sample, this clone was seen a few times. The V call is TRBV14, the J call TRBJ1-3; D is undetermined. Germline V CDR1 and CDR2: SGHDN, FVKESK. This CDR3 is 16 amino acids long. Trimming cost V 1 base and J 2 bases, with 12 bases left between them. CDR3 sequence: CASSQGIANPGNTIYF. In DNA, the CDR3 is TGTGCCAGCAGCCAAGGCATAGCGAATCCTGGAAACACCATATATTTT.

This clone has at least ten counts. The chain combines TRBV28 with TRBJ1-5; D gene ambiguous. CDR1 MDHEN and CDR2 SYDVKM come from the germline V gene. The CDR3 is made up of 13 amino acids. V was pared by 2 bases and J by 4 bases, with 6 bases between. CDR3 region: CASSLDQNQPQHF. The CDR3 nucleotides are TGTGCCAGCAGTTTAGATCAAAATCAGCCCCAGCATTTT.

V gene TRBV27 combines with J gene TRBJ2-5, with D tentatively TRBD1 (5 bases). The V and J ends lost 3 bases and 3 bases respectively, with 8 bases between them. The CDR3 is made up of 13 amino acids. The V gene's germline CDR1 is MNHEY and CDR2 SMNVEV (reference sequence). CDR3 region: CASSFSREETQYF. In DNA, the CDR3 is TGTGCCAGCAGTTTTTCCAGGGAAGAGACCCAGTACTTC.

The chain couples TRBV20-1 to TRBJ1-6; tentative D call: TRBD1 (5 bases). This CDR3 is 14 amino acids long. The ends were cut back, 2 bases at V and 14 bases at J, with 19 bases in the middle. Germline loops: CDR1 DFQATT, CDR2 SNEGSKA (reference sequence). This CDR3 is CSARIGVIEPSLHF. DNA for the CDR3: TGCAGTGCTAGAATAGGGGTTATTGAGCCATCCCTCCACTTT.

The J gene is TRBJ1-1, the V gene TRBV2, with 7 bases fitting TRBD1. The junction had 9 bases not matched to a gene; V was cut back by 10 bases and J by 4 bases. Germline V gives CDR1 SNHLY, CDR2 FYNNEI. CDR3 length equals 13 residues. The chain's CDR3 is CATNDRVSTEAFF. CDR3 DNA: TGTGCCACCAACGACAGGGTAAGCACTGAAGCTTTCTTT.

This clone was detected a few times. V gene TRBV15 combines with J gene TRBJ1-2; D perhaps matches TRBD1 (6 bases). This CDR3 spans 14 amino acids. CDR1 LNHNV and CDR2 YYDKDF come from the germline V gene (reference sequence). The V end lost 3 bases, the J end lost 6 bases, and 14 bases lay between the germline ends. The CDR3 sequence: CATSSLQGGDGYTF. Written as DNA, the CDR3 is TGTGCCACCAGCAGTTTACAGGGAGGGGATGGCTACACCTTC.

This clone has ten or more counts. The rearrangement links TRBV20-1 to TRBJ2-4; D possibly corresponds to TRBD2 (7 bases). CDR1 and CDR2 (germline): DFQATT, SNEGSKA (reference sequence). This CDR3 region has 15 residues. Trimming stripped 5 bases from V and 0 bases from J, with 14 bases between. CDR3 DNA sequence: TGCAGTGCTTGGGTGGGGGGGCTAGCCAAAAACATTCAGTACTTC. This translates into CSAWVGGLAKNIQYF.